This T cell receptor beta chain appears in the sequencing data of a study of sequential checkpoint blockade in melanoma. The wider study: Randomization was 1:1 between first-line nivolumab→ipilimumab and ipilimumab→nivolumab. After both sequences, patients received maintenance nivolumab.

TCRdb's table, derived via immunoSEQ multiplex PCR, lists solely in-frame clones and lacks some. The sample has under 20,000 clones, roughly 72% seen once. The treatment denotes: randomized to nivolumab then ipilimumab (arm A) or the reverse (arm B). From thawed PBMCs, live CD3+CD8+ cells negative for CD19 and CD56 were sorted. V was trimmed by 4 bases and J by 6 bases, leaving 18 bases between them. CDR1 and CDR2 (germline): LGHNA, YNFKEQ. The CDR3 has 15 amino acids. The receptor comes from a human donor with melanoma. The chain uses TRBV4-2 and TRBJ2-5; D might be TRBD2 (6 bases). Sequenced here: CD8+ T cells sorted from blood (inferred from file names), sampled from a patient given nivolumab and ipilimumab in sequence. DNA of the CDR3: TGTGCCAGCAGCCCCCTTGCGGGATGGCGAAAGACCCAGTACTTC. Translated: CASSPLAGWRKTQYF.